These 20 T cell receptor beta chains came from one sample sequenced in a study of tissue T cells after allogeneic stem cell transplantation. Assay: immunoSEQ multiplex PCR; the TCRdb copy retains only in-frame clones and omits some. Among several thousand clones listed, 35% to 50% were seen once. The sample's time point: mouse harvest day 7 after allogeneic transplant. The graft held 10^6 splenic CD5+ T cells and 10^7 T-cell-depleted bone marrow cells. Sequencing used skin. Source of these receptors: a female BALB/c mouse given C57BL/6 T cells with graft-versus-host disease after an allogeneic hematopoietic cell transplant.

The table lists this clone with a count of one. These gene names are mouse names. The read ends 1 residue before the CDR3 terminus; that terminus is restored from the germline J gene. The rearrangement links TRBV2 to TRBJ2-5, with TRBD2 matching over 9 bases. Germline V gives CDR1 LGHNA, CDR2 YSYQKL. The junction had 4 bases not matched to a gene; V was cut back by 0 bases and J by 6 bases. The CDR3 loop spans 15 amino acids. The CDR3 loop reads CASSQELGGDDTQYF. The DNA read from the CDR3 is TGTGCCAGCAGCCAAGAGCTGGGGGGGGATGACACCCAGTAC.

Worth noting for this clone: The gene symbols are mouse symbols. The CDR3 end lies 1 residue beyond the end of the read and is filled in from the germline J gene. The chain carries TRBV15 and TRBJ2-5; D might be TRBD2 (6 bases). Trimming removed 3 bases from V and 5 bases from J, with 9 bases in between. This CDR3 has 13 amino acids. The germline CDR1 and CDR2 sequences are SGHND and FRSKSL. The CDR3 loop reads CASSLGGGDTQYF. The CDR3 DNA, read in part, is TGTGCCAGCAGTTTGGGGGGAGGAGACACCCAGTAC.

To note about this clone: Mouse germline and gene names are used. The read comes to an end 1 residue before the CDR3 does, leaving the germline J gene to fill in the end. J is TRBJ2-5 and V is TRBV12-1; possible D gene TRBD1, 6 bases. V was cut by 3 bases and J by 1 base, with 10 bases left in between. CDR1 is SGHSN, CDR2 HYEKVE, per germline. The CDR3 covers 14 residues. The DNA read from the CDR3 is TGTGCCAGCTCTAACAGGGCGGACCAAGACACCCAGTAC. Translation gives CASSNRADQDTQY. The CDR3 as a whole reads CASSNRADQDTQYF.

Comments on this clone: Mouse gene names and germline throughout. The CDR3 extends 1 residue past the end of the read, so its final part is completed from the germline J gene. The rearrangement uses TRBV26 and TRBJ1-4; 9 bases map to TRBD1. The CDR3 loop spans 14 amino acids. Germline lookup yields CDR1 KGHPV and CDR2 FQNQEV (reference sequence). The ends lost 6 bases at V and 7 bases at J; junction bases unmatched: 6. The CDR3 DNA, read in part, is TGTGCCAGCAGCGACAGGGGGAGAGGCGAAAGATTATTT. As protein: CASSDRGRGERLF. The CDR3 in full is CASSDRGRGERLFF.

This clone is medium-sized in the sample. Any gene name here is a mouse gene name. The CDR3 end is not reached by the read, which stops 1 residue before it; the germline J gene fills it in. The V gene is TRBV2, the J gene TRBJ2-3; 8 bases agree with TRBD1. With 2 bases clipped from V and 5 bases from J, the junction kept 0 bases outside the gene matches. Germline loops: CDR1 LGHNA, CDR2 YSYQKL. This CDR3 is 13 amino acids long. The part of the CDR3 DNA that was read is TGTGCCAGCAGCCAAACAGGGGGAGAAACGCTGTAT. It yields the protein CASSQTGGETLY. The whole CDR3 protein reads CASSQTGGETLYF.

This clone has just a few counts. Genes and germline come from the mouse. The sequenced fragment ends 1 residue before the CDR3 boundary, so the rest is inferred from the germline J gene. This chain joins TRBV16 and TRBJ1-1; D is uncertain. Trimming stripped 0 bases from V and 0 bases from J, with 2 bases between. Germline CDR1 and CDR2: SGHSA and FRNQAP. The CDR3 runs to 13 residues. Incomplete CDR3 DNA: TGTGCAAGCAGCTTAGATGCAAACACAGAAGTCTTC. Protein sequence: CASSLDANTEVF. The full CDR3 reads CASSLDANTEVFF.

Details on this clone: Each gene name is a mouse one. The read falls 1 residue short of the CDR3 end, and the missing part is taken from the germline J gene. The V call is TRBV23, the J call TRBJ2-7; the tabulated D call, TRBD2, remains unverified against the DNA. Germline V gives CDR1 KGHTA, CDR2 FQNQQP. The CDR3 spans 13 residues. The part of the CDR3 DNA that was read is TGCTCCAGCAGTCAATCTGGGGACTATGAACAGTAC. Translation: CSSSQSGDYEQY. In full, the CDR3 is CSSSQSGDYEQYF.

With respect to this clone: Germline and genes here are mouse. Coverage ceases 1 residue before the CDR3 finishes, and the germline J gene fills in the end. This chain connects TRBV26 to TRBJ1-6; D is possibly TRBD1 (6 bases). TRBJ1-6 is classed as an ORF, of uncertain function. The germline V and J ends were trimmed by 4 bases and 3 bases, with 10 bases remaining between them. Germline V gene data show CDR1 as KGHPV and CDR2 as FQNQEV (reference sequence). The CDR3 consists of 15 residues. CDR3 in amino acids: CASSPSDSYNSPLYF. The CDR3 bases that were read are TGTGCCAGCAGTCCCTCGGACAGCTATAATTCGCCCCTCTAC.

This clone occurred a few times. Genes and germline are mouse. Coverage ceases 1 residue before the CDR3 finishes, and the germline J gene fills in the end. J is TRBJ1-2 and V is TRBV20; no clear D. The germline V and J ends were trimmed by 0 bases and 0 bases, with 5 bases remaining between them. The CDR3 extends over 13 amino acids. Germline assignment: CDR1 GFQATS and CDR2 STVNSAI. The sequenced part of the CDR3 DNA is TGTGGTGCTAGGGACATTGCAAACTCCGACTACACC. Protein product: CGARDIANSDYT. The entire CDR3 protein reads CGARDIANSDYTF.

Regarding this clone: Germline and genes here are mouse. The read comes to an end 1 residue before the CDR3 does, leaving the germline J gene to fill in the end. The rearrangement joins TRBV1 to TRBJ1-3; D not certain. Germline CDR1 is NSQYPW and CDR2 is LRSPGD (reference sequence). V dropped 1 base and J dropped 0 bases, with 4 bases sitting between them. The length of the CDR3 is 14 residues. Incomplete CDR3 DNA: TGCACCTGCAGTGCAGGAGGTTCTGGAAATACGCTCTAT. It is translated as CTCSAGGSGNTLY. The entire CDR3 sequence reads CTCSAGGSGNTLYF.

This clone is medium-sized in the sample. Gene names and germline refer to mouse. Read sequence stops 1 residue before the CDR3 end, and the germline J gene provides the missing end. The V gene is TRBV26, the J gene TRBJ2-2; the D is unclear. The germline V gene has CDR1 KGHPV and CDR2 FQNQEV (reference sequence). CDR3 length equals 14 residues. The V end was cut by 2 bases, the J end by 1 base, with 5 bases between. The CDR3 spells CASSLRKNTGQLYF. The CDR3 DNA, read in part, is TGTGCCAGCAGTCTGCGCAAAAACACCGGGCAGCTCTAC.

Note on this clone: Gene names refer to mouse genes. The read ends 1 residue early relative to the CDR3; the germline J gene fills the gap. The chain recombines TRBV15 with TRBJ2-1, with 7 bases lining up with TRBD1. The CDR3 totals 13 residues. Trimming at V came to 6 bases and at J to 7 bases, leaving 6 bases not matched to a gene. Germline values: CDR1 SGHND, CDR2 FRSKSL. The sequenced part of the CDR3 DNA is TGTGCCAGCAGCAGACAGGGTGGGGCTGAGCAGTTC. Translating it yields CASSRQGGAEQF. The full-length CDR3 reads as CASSRQGGAEQFF.

Comment on this clone: Mouse gene names apply. The DNA ends 1 residue before the CDR3 does, and the rest of the CDR3 is filled in from the germline J gene. This sequence joins TRBV23 and TRBJ1-1; the table names TRBD1, a call not compared with the DNA. Germline assignment: CDR1 KGHTA and CDR2 FQNQQP. This CDR3 is built from 14 residues. Here the CDR3 reads CSSSPRTANTEVFF. CDR3 DNA, as far as it was read: TGCTCCAGCAGTCCTCGGACAGCAAACACAGAAGTCTTC.

About this clone itself: The listed genes are named as in mouse. The read halts 1 residue ahead of the CDR3 end, with the missing end drawn from the germline J gene. This sequence joins TRBV26 and TRBJ2-1; TRBD1 might be the D (6 bases). CDR3 length: 14 residues. The V gene's germline CDR1 is KGHPV and CDR2 FQNQEV (reference sequence). Trimming cost V 3 bases and J 4 bases, with 10 bases left between them. CDR3 sequence: CASSLSGQYAEQFF. Partial CDR3 DNA: TGTGCCAGCAGTCTTTCGGGACAATATGCTGAGCAGTTC.

Of note for this clone: Mouse gene names apply. The CDR3 is cut off 1 residue early in the read; its end comes from the germline J gene. The chain uses TRBV26 and TRBJ1-2; possible D gene TRBD1, 5 bases. This CDR3 spans 12 amino acids. Germline CDR1 and CDR2: KGHPV and FQNQEV (reference sequence). The V and J ends lost 2 bases and 6 bases respectively, with 7 bases between them. This CDR3 is CASSLGGADYTF. The part of the CDR3 DNA that was read is TGTGCCAGCAGTCTGGGGGGAGCCGACTACACC.

For this clone: The germline and genes are mouse ones. Read coverage stops 1 residue before the CDR3 terminus; the germline J gene supplies the remainder. The rearrangement uses TRBV23 and TRBJ2-3; the table's D call, TRBD1, was not checked against the DNA. CDR3 length equals 16 residues. Germline CDR1 and CDR2: KGHTA and FQNQQP. The CDR3 bases that were read are TGCTCCAGCAGTCAATCCGGGACAGCTAGTGCAGAAACGCTGTAT. This encodes CSSSQSGTASAETLY. The complete CDR3 sequence is CSSSQSGTASAETLYF. The variable domain in full, completed from reference TRBV23 and TRBJ2-3, reads DAAVTQKPRYLIKMKGQEAEMKCIPEKGHTAVFWYQQKQSKELKFLIYFQNQQPLDQIDMVKERFSAVCPSSSLCSLGIRTCEAEDSALYLCSSSQSGTASAETLYFGSGTRLTVL.

On this clone: Gene names denote mouse genes. The CDR3 end falls 1 residue outside the read, so it is completed with the germline J gene. V is TRBV23 and J is TRBJ1-5. From germline, CDR1 is KGHTA and CDR2 FQNQQP. The CDR3 spans 13 residues. The CDR3 is CSSSQLPNQAPLF. CDR3 DNA (partial): TGCTCCAGCAGTCAACTCCCTAACCAGGCTCCGCTT.

This clone was counted between two and nine times. Genes and germline come from the mouse. Other nucleotide sequences from this sample produce the same CDR3. The CDR3 reads CASSRQNSDYTF. Incomplete CDR3 DNA: TGTGCCAGCAGTAGACAGAACTCCGACTACACC. This sequence joins TRBV26 and TRBJ1-2; D may be TRBD1 (5 bases). The CDR3 extends 1 residue past the end of the read, so its final part is completed from the germline J gene. This CDR3 has 12 amino acids. Trimming removed 5 bases at V and 2 bases at J, with 6 bases between. CDR1 is KGHPV and CDR2 is FQNQEV in the germline V gene (reference sequence).

For this clone: Gene names follow the mouse nomenclature. The sequence runs out 1 residue before the end of the CDR3; the remainder is reconstructed from the germline J gene. This chain connects TRBV3 to TRBJ1-1; unclear D gene. Per the germline V gene, CDR1 is SNHLY and CDR2 is FYNGKV (reference sequence). This CDR3 spans 14 amino acids. Trimming cost V 2 bases and J 4 bases, with 11 bases left between them. Incomplete CDR3 DNA: TGTGCCAGCAGCTTAAAGGAGGGCACCACAGAAGTCTTC. This codes for CASSLKEGTTEVF. The full CDR3 is CASSLKEGTTEVFF.

About this clone: Here the gene names and germline are mouse. The sequenced CDR3 bases are TGTGCTAGCAGTTTGGACAGGGACACAGAAGTCTTC. This codes for CASSLDRDTEVF. The whole CDR3 protein reads CASSLDRDTEVFF. The chain recombines TRBV17 with TRBJ1-1; TRBD1 agrees at 8 bases. The sequenced fragment ends 1 residue before the CDR3 boundary, so the rest is inferred from the germline J gene. The CDR3 contains 13 residues. V shed 5 bases and J 3 bases; nucleotides not matched to a gene: 2. Germline CDR1 and CDR2: MNHDT and YYDKIL.